The present T cell receptor (beta chain) was sequenced within a study of blood T cell repertoires in COVID-19. Study as a whole: T cells, B-cell-depleted T cells, or PBMCs provided the cDNA or gDNA that served as material.

The V and J ends lost 6 bases and 3 bases, in that order; junction bases with no gene match: 9. In germline, CDR1 is LNHDA, CDR2 SQIVND (reference sequence). The CDR3 covers 17 residues. Using immunoSEQ multiplex PCR, the repertoire was profiled, and TCRdb retains in-frame clones only, with some absent. Of more than 95,000 clones in the sample, roughly nine tenths were seen once. The source of this sequence is a man between 50 and 59 years old with COVID-19, enrolled during active disease. V gene TRBV19 combines with J gene TRBJ2-2; 11 nucleotides match TRBD2. Sequencing used peripheral blood. CDR3 DNA: TGTGCCAGTAGGATGGGTAGCGGGAGGGGAGACACCGGGGAGCTGTTTTTT. Protein sequence: CASRMGSGRGDTGELFF.